This TCR beta chain was recorded in a study of cytomegalovirus exposure and HLA in healthy donors (dated by TCRdb to about 2017). Study-wide context: In an earlier analysis of under 750 of the donors, around 290 Gb of sequence data and 117 million unique TCR beta sequences from about 179 million T cells were reported. The study aimed to test whether cataloging public T cell receptors could reveal signatures of past pathogen exposure. A later genetic analysis took genome-wide SNP genotypes for about 60% of the roughly 670 donors and used that subset as a discovery cohort. Among 300 to 450 genotyped donors of the cohort, an average of about 240,000 unique TCR beta nucleotide sequences were sequenced per donor, around 20% of them non-productive. Typing coverage differed by locus: A, B, C, DRB1 and DQB1 were typed in about 620-640 donors, DQA1 in 522, DPA1 in 600 to 610, and DPB1 in 450 to 480. An earlier analysis of about 600 of the donors used high-throughput TCR beta sequencing to judge whether each TCR beta V gene segment behaved as functional or pseudogenic. Because of strong linkage in the cohort, 5 or 6 DR-DQ haplotypes were treated as single units for association and clustering. The genetic ancestry cluster associated with self-reported Caucasian donors included 65% to 90% of the roughly 360 genotyped donors. Approximately 310 gigabases of sequencing data and 80 million or so unique TCR sequences were included in an early release covering 550 to 800 HLA-typed donors. To predict cytomegalovirus infection status, the study brought together high-throughput TCR immunosequencing, statistical association of individual TCRs with disease status, and machine learning. A separate validation cohort of 90 to 150 different subjects was used in addition to the 666-subject first cohort. Alongside the repertoire data, information on donor age, sex, ethnicity and CMV serostatus was compiled. Using immunosequencing, the study profiled T cell repertoires from around 680 subjects and related those repertoires to cytomegalovirus serostatus. HLA typing included class I and class II loci at four-digit resolution. A later analysis re-analyzed previously published TCR beta repertoires from roughly 690 donors and added high-resolution HLA genotyping to study TCR occurrence patterns. Rather than drawing on any new phenotypic data, the later analysis identified candidate immune exposures from TCR beta sequences and the way those sequences occurred across donors. All discovery cohort repertoires had been generated using a single sequencing platform.

As regards this clone: It has no known antigen specificity. Qualities for individual bases were not recorded, and no much larger clone is one base off.

The library was generated by the immunoSEQ multiplex PCR assay. A mixture of 60 forward primers for TCR Vbeta segments and 13 reverse primers for TCR Jbeta segments was used in the multiplex PCR. Amplification of the CDR3 region of rearranged TCR beta genes was performed with a multiplex PCR assay on genomic DNA. Amplified TCR beta libraries were sequenced as 87-base-pair reads on the Illumina HiSeq System. The paper's processing steps were these. A later analysis counted some 80 million unique TCR beta chains across the 650 to 700 repertoires, and some 11 million of these chains were shared by at least two donors. To remove PCR and sequencing errors, raw reads were error-corrected and collapsed into unique sequences using a nearest-neighbor algorithm that merged closely related sequences. To assign V, D and J gene segments, CDR3 sequences were aligned to IMGT reference sequences. For a sequence to be retained, a match of at least six nucleotides to both a V gene segment and a J gene segment was required. Rearrangements were classified as productive when the CDR3 lacked stop codons and remained in frame with V and J, and all other rearrangements were classified as non-productive. Following IMGT convention, CDR3 was defined as the stretch from the second conserved V-encoded cysteine up to the conserved J-encoded phenylalanine. In an earlier analysis of approximately 590 of the donors, sequences lacking an unambiguous match to a single V gene segment were excluded. In an earlier analysis of some 590 of the donors, V segments were called functional above 56.7% productive rearrangements and were called segregating when the between-donor standard deviation exceeded 5%. A statistical classification framework was developed to diagnose cytomegalovirus status using the catalog of TCR beta chain sequences. In a later analysis, V and J genes were assigned by comparing TCR nucleotide sequences against IMGT/GENE-DB human TR gene sequences. A later analysis assigned CDR3 sequences and most-parsimonious VDJ recombination scenarios with the TCRdist pipeline. In a later analysis, each TCR beta chain was defined by its CDR3 amino acid sequence together with its V-gene family, and reads without a unique V-gene family were excluded. As a way to deal with suspected cross-contamination and a sequencing artifact, a later analysis dropped approximately 570 nucleotide sequences that were highly shared and had low generation probability. In a later analysis, a clonal expansion index was calculated for each public chain from normalized within-repertoire ranks of inferred template counts. A later analysis computed generation probabilities with a VDJ recombination model fitted to out-of-frame rearrangements, and checked the results against IGoR. In a later analysis, hypergeometric tests were used to score TCR-TCR, TCR-HLA and TCR-CMV co-occurrence, with a repertoire-size bias correction applied to TCR pairs. In a later analysis, false discovery rates were estimated by permuting HLA or CMV assignments 20 times. A later analysis grouped co-occurring TCRs with DBSCAN, adding TCRdist sequence similarity when clustering within HLA-allele-positive subsets. For co-occurrence clustering, repertoires with fewer than 30,000 or more than 120,000 public chains were excluded, along with four or five repertoires with anomalous nucleotide sharing. TCRdb retrieved this table from immuneACCESS and kept in-frame rearrangements only. Not all clones are present; in checked studies, unresolved V genes account for under half, and no reason is known for the remainder. The V and J calls and clone size are taken from that table; D and trimming were inferred from the DNA. This sample holds 150,000 to 200,000 clones; 76% were observed only once. About 1.5% of the sample goes to the ten largest clones.

In total, roughly 670 healthy bone marrow donors made up the cohort. Cohort members were all nominally healthy when sampled, although unrecorded immune exposures were likely present. The donor was CMV seronegative and belonged to the group of around 400 seronegative cohort members. Each donor provided a peripheral blood sample, and peripheral blood mononuclear cells were used for TCR beta sequencing. Genomic DNA extraction from the blood cell samples was performed with the Qiagen DNeasy Blood Extraction Kit. Findings and caveats that apply to the study as a whole: The classifier was reported to diagnose cytomegalovirus status with high specificity and sensitivity in both the original cohort and the validation cohort. CMV serostatus was the only immune exposure information available for the cohort. Because HLA typing was missing for some donors at each locus, association tests included only the typed subset. The study gave a list of around 170 TCR beta chains associated with cytomegalovirus. According to a later genetic analysis, donors in an Asian-associated ancestry cluster had fewer N-insertions in productive TCRs than the roughly 700-donor mean. A cluster of highly shared sequence variants was judged likely to represent a technical artifact of the sequencing pipeline. V-gene and J-gene trimming of TCR beta chains was associated with a missense DCLRE1C variant in a later genetic analysis, and the association was replicated in an independent cohort. It was suggested by the authors that the approach could potentially be generalized to other disease states and immunological phenotypes. According to a later analysis, most CMV-associated TCR beta chains appeared to be HLA-restricted, and the HLA associations seemed to be driven largely by CMV exposure. Several of the top co-occurrence clusters appeared to be linked to parvovirus B19, influenza, CMV and Epstein-Barr virus, according to a later analysis. Correlated functional status among segregating V segments might be attributable to linkage disequilibrium, but an unknown experimental factor could not be ruled out. Most TCR sequences were observed very rarely across donors, whereas some public TCRs were present in many individuals. A further reported finding was that TCR beta sequences accurately predicted the HLA-A and HLA-B alleles for most subjects in the first cohort. In a later analysis, TCR association rates were found to vary across HLA loci, with the most associated TCRs seen for DRB1 alleles and the fewest for HLA-C alleles. In this cohort, only TCR beta chains were sequenced, and detectable features were limited by the absence of alpha or paired-chain data. Strong co-occurrence of HLA alleles, especially DR and DQ, made assigning TCR associations to individual alleles difficult. Because counts were too low, 15 to 20 rarely observed V segments, including chromosome 9 orphons, were excluded from the earlier analysis of 587 of the donors. In a later analysis, HLA-associated TCR beta chains showed more clonal expansion and lower generation probabilities than non-associated chains that were equally common. Presence/absence analyses assumed roughly uniform sequencing depth across donors, an assumption that may not hold. In an earlier analysis of 500 to 650 of the donors, most TCR beta V segments appeared in productive rearrangements about 87% or about 30% of the time, broadly matching IMGT annotations. Specific HLA alleles were associated with 15,000 to 20,000 TCR beta sequences at a false discovery rate of 0.05 in a later analysis. A few of the identified cytomegalovirus-associated TCR beta chains were confirmed in vitro to be specific for cytomegalovirus antigens.

The receptor was isolated from a man aged 18-30 years in good health and CMV-seronegative. Source material: PBMCs.

The nucleotide sequence is TGTGCCAGCAGTCCTAGCGGGGGAAGCACAGATACGCAGTATTTT. This is translated as CASSPSGGSTDTQYF. Recombination linked TRBV5-4 to TRBJ2-3, and TRBD2 matches 10 of the central bases. The CDR1 and CDR2 encoded by the germline V gene (reference sequence) are SGHNT and YYREEE. V is trimmed back by 5 bases and J by 0 bases, and the junction contains 3 bases that no gene match accounts for. Its CDR3 holds 15 amino acids, cysteine through phenylalanine. Only the CDR3 region is kept as DNA, spanning 45 bases read in frame from base 1.